This record covers a single TCR beta chain. V dropped 3 bases and J dropped 3; count of bases not matched to a gene: 4. The germline V gene encodes CDR1 SEHNR and CDR2 FQNEAQ (reference sequence). The CDR3 extends over 15 amino acids. Patients at the Seattle site were enrolled during active infection and followed longitudinally. As handled by the study authors: Counts of nucleated cells, estimated from reference gene primer amplification, were obtained. Clones were sequenced by immunoSEQ multiplex PCR, and TCRdb holds only the in-frame ones, with some missing. Clonal size and the V and J genes are those of that table, whereas D and trimming came from the DNA. The repertoire holds roughly 120,000 clones, with more than 70% as singletons. This sample stems from a study of blood T cell repertoires in COVID-19. Overall study context: From T cells, B-cell-depleted T cells, or PBMCs came the material, which was cDNA or gDNA.

Sequencing was done on a sample of peripheral blood. The rearrangement uses TRBV7-9 and TRBJ2-3, with 9 bases lining up with TRBD1. The TCR sequence derives from a woman older than 75 with COVID-19, enrolled during active disease. The CDR3 loop reads CASSLTGGETDTQYF. The CDR3 DNA follows: TGTGCCAGCAGCTTGACAGGGGGAGAGACAGATACGCAGTATTTT.